The source of this TCR beta chain is a study of blood T cell repertoires in COVID-19. Whole-study context: Collection of acute and convalescent COVID-19 samples took place in the United States, Italy and Spain. Sources were T cells, B-cell-depleted T cells, or PBMCs; the material itself was cDNA or gDNA.

The CDR3 spans 16 residues. CDR1 and CDR2 (germline): MNHEY, SMNVEV (reference sequence). V lost 6 bases and J lost 3; bases outside the gene matches: 9. In the original workflow: Amplification from reference gene primers served as the basis for estimated nucleated cell counts. The data were produced by immunoSEQ multiplex PCR, yet TCRdb's version contains in-frame clones alone and is incomplete. V, J and clone size are those of that table, while D and trimming were read from the DNA. Of over 300,000 clones in the sample, about 83% were seen once. This clone was detected ten times or more. The sequence came from a woman aged 50 to 65 with acute or convalescent COVID-19. The V and J genes are TRBV27 and TRBJ2-1; TRBD2 aligns across 9 bases. The sequencing sample was made of peripheral blood. The CDR3 DNA is TGTGCCAGCAGGGAGAGAGCGGGGGGCGGCTACAATGAGCAGTTCTTC. The encoded protein is CASRERAGGGYNEQFF.